This T cell receptor beta chain is from a study of tumor-infiltrating lymphocytes in oesophageal squamous cell carcinoma. TCRdb processed the PCR reads anew with MiXCR; each CDR3 protein has one entry. This sample has about 13,000 distinct CDR3 sequences; around 53% occur once, and the top ten carry 9.5% to 13%. The germline V gene encodes CDR1 SGHTA and CDR2 FQGTGA. CDR3 size: 16 residues. The V gene is TRBV7-3, the J gene TRBJ2-5, with 12 nucleotides matching TRBD1. The last part of the DNA fits TRBJ1-2 better; the J call may be wrong. The TCR comes from a female donor with esophageal squamous cell carcinoma. The specimen sequenced was blood. The CDR3 region is CASSLTGTGGRIGYTF. The CDR3 DNA sequence: TGTGCCAGCAGCTTAACGGGGACAGGGGGCAGAATCGGCTACACCTTC.